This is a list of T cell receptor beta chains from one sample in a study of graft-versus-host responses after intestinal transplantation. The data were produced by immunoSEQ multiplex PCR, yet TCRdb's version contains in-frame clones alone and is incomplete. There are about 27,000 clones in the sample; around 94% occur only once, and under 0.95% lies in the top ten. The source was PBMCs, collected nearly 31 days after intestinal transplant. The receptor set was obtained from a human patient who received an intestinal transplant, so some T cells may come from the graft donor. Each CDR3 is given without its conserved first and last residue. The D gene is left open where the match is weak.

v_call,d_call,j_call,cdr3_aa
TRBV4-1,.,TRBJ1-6,ASSQGKNSSPLH
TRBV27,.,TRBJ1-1,ASSLWLNTEAF
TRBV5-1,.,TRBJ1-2,ASSFRGTGYGYT
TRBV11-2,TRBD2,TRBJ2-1,ASSLGLAGAHF
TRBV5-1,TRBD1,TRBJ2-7,ASSLGGQGYEQY
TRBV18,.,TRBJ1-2,ASSPRRDGYGYT
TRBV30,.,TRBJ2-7,AWGTAYEQY
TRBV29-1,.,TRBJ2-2,SVEGGGGQANTGELF
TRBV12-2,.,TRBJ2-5,ASRPTRDCEETQY
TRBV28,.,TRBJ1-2,ASSPQWDYGYT
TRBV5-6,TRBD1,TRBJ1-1,ASSPGTGGTEAF
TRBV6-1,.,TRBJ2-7,ASRQAQGEQY
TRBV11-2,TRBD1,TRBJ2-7,ASSLWGPGQGEEQY
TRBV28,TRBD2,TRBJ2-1,ASSSTSGLAVEQF
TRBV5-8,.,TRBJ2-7,ASSFRDPRDDYEQY
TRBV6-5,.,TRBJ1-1,ASSPNSGNTEAF
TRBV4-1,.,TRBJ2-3,ASSHGWGDSTDTQY
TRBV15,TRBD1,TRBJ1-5,ATSRDPGGDYSNQPQH
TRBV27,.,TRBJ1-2,ALPPGNGYT
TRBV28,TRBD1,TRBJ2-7,AGRPRDRSSYEQY
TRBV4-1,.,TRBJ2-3,ASSPDSSSTDTQY
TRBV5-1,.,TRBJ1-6,ASSLSAGMASPLH
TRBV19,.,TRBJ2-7,ASSVSGTHLNEQY
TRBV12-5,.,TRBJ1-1,ASGFSPGLTLNTEAF
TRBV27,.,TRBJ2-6,ASSFSGANVLT
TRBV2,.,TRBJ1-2,ASSGTTRASVHGYT
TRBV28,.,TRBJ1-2,ASSLTTQIYGYT
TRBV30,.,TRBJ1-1,AWSRSQSTEAF
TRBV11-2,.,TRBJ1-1,ASSLSFRRKGRGGTEAF
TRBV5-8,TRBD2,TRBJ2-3,ASSLVVVTSGGISTDTQY
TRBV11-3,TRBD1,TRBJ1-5,ARIQGCNQPQH
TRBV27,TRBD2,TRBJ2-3,ASSLYPPRGGSPTDTQY
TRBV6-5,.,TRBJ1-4,ASSYSDRGKLF
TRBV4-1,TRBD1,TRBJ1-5,ASSLTPGQRPDGNQPQH
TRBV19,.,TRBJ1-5,ASSMVIYSNQPQH
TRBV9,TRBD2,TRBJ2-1,ASSANRDYYNEQF
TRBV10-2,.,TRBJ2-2,ASHRPNTGELF
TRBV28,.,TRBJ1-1,ASHDRNTEAF
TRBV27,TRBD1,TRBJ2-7,ASSLLRTGDLYEQY
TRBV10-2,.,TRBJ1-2,ASSAGTGRGYT
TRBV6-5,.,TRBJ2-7,ASSYTDSRSYEQY
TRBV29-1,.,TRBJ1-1,SVELPSSRTEAF
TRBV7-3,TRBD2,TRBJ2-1,ASSFDGTSLPNEQF